Listed below are T cell receptor beta chains from one sample, sequenced in a study of blood T cell repertoires in COVID-19. Clones were sequenced by immunoSEQ multiplex PCR, and TCRdb holds only the in-frame ones, with some missing. The table records under 250,000 clones, about 94% of them present only once. Sequencing used peripheral blood. Every receptor here comes from a man aged 60 to 69 with COVID-19, enrolled during active disease. CDR3s include the opening cysteine and the closing phenylalanine or tryptophan. The D gene is left open where the match is weak. Size tells how often a clone was seen (once, few, many) or the class of an expanded clone, and some rows leave it out.

J gene	clone size	V gene	CDR3 length	D gene	CDR3 protein	CDR3 DNA
TRBJ2-1	-	TRBV28	17	TRBD2	CASSLFPSGSVDNEQFF	TGTGCCAGCAGTTTATTCCCTAGCGGGAGTGTAGACAATGAGCAGTTCTTC
TRBJ1-2	-	TRBV19	13	-	CASSIWGSYGYTF	TGTGCCAGTAGTATATGGGGCAGCTATGGCTACACCTTC
TRBJ2-3	-	TRBV5-4	17	TRBD2	CASSRGGLAGYTDTQYF	TGTGCCAGCAGCCGCGGGGGTCTAGCCGGTTACACAGATACGCAGTATTTT
TRBJ1-4	-	TRBV5-5	13	-	CASSLDQIEKLFF	TGTGCCAGCAGCTTGGACCAGATTGAAAAACTGTTTTTT
TRBJ2-1	few	TRBV5-1	15	TRBD1	CASSRGQSSYNEQFF	TGCGCCAGCAGTCGGGGACAGAGCTCCTACAATGAGCAGTTCTTC
TRBJ2-4	once	TRBV7-9	17	TRBD1	CASSLAAGGEAKNIQYF	TGTGCCAGCAGCTTAGCGGCAGGGGGCGAAGCCAAAAACATTCAGTACTTC
TRBJ1-4	once	TRBV9	15	TRBD1	CASSVRGTGNEKLFF	TGTGCCAGCAGCGTACGGGGGACAGGGAATGAAAAACTGTTTTTT
TRBJ1-2	-	TRBV5-1	14	-	CASSFDGANYGYTF	TGCGCCAGCAGCTTTGACGGGGCTAACTATGGCTACACCTTC
TRBJ2-5	-	TRBV5-5	16	TRBD1	CASSLGLTGPQETQYF	TGTGCCAGCAGCTTGGGTTTGACAGGGCCTCAAGAGACCCAGTACTTC
TRBJ2-1	-	TRBV9	17	-	CASSEDHREMSYNEQFF	TGTGCCAGCAGCGAGGACCACAGGGAAATGTCTTACAATGAGCAGTTCTTC
TRBJ1-1	-	TRBV27	13	-	CASSLRSPGKAFF	TGTGCCAGCAGTTTACGAAGCCCAGGAAAAGCTTTCTTT
TRBJ2-5	-	TRBV7-3	13	-	CASSAGPGETQYF	TGTGCCAGCAGCGCGGGCCCTGGGGAGACCCAGTACTTC
TRBJ2-7	-	TRBV28	14	TRBD2	CASMSGGYIYEQYF	TGTGCCAGCATGAGCGGGGGGTATATATACGAGCAGTACTTC
TRBJ1-2	-	TRBV28	15	TRBD1	CASSTGTGTIDGYTF	TGTGCCAGCAGTACGGGGACAGGGACAATCGATGGCTACACCTTC
TRBJ2-7	-	TRBV28	14	TRBD1	CASSFLRQGHEQYF	TGTGCCAGCAGTTTTTTGAGACAGGGCCACGAGCAGTACTTC
TRBJ1-2	-	TRBV19	16	-	CASSIPPGGARGGYTF	TGTGCCAGTAGTATCCCCCCAGGTGGAGCGCGGGGTGGCTACACCTTC
TRBJ1-1	-	TRBV28	18	-	CASSLYQSGTYFNTEAFF	TGTGCCAGCAGTTTATATCAGTCTGGGACATACTTTAACACTGAAGCTTTCTTT
TRBJ1-1	-	TRBV30	13	-	CAWSRETNTEAFF	TGTGCCTGGAGTCGTGAAACTAACACTGAAGCTTTCTTT
TRBJ2-7	-	TRBV5-6	15	TRBD1	CASSASGTGTYEQYF	TGTGCCAGCAGCGCCTCCGGGACAGGAACCTACGAGCAGTACTTC
TRBJ2-7	-	TRBV7-3	15	TRBD2	CASSPDGTSGGEQYF	TGTGCCAGCAGCCCCGACGGGACTAGCGGGGGAGAGCAGTACTTC
TRBJ2-5	-	TRBV15	18	TRBD2	CATVSGTSGRTNQETQYF	TGTGCCACCGTGTCCGGGACTAGCGGGAGGACTAACCAAGAGACCCAGTACTTC
TRBJ2-1	-	TRBV29-1	16	-	CSVSPQSRGLYNEQFF	TGCAGCGTCTCGCCCCAGAGCCGTGGGCTCTACAATGAGCAGTTCTTC
TRBJ1-2	-	TRBV25-1	16	TRBD1	CASSESDRGPKYGYTF	TGTGCCAGCAGTGAATCGGACAGGGGCCCGAAATATGGCTACACCTTC
TRBJ1-4	once	TRBV12-5	16	-	CASGIRQSGRNEKLFF	TGTGCTAGTGGTATCCGGCAGTCAGGGAGGAATGAAAAACTGTTTTTT
TRBJ2-7	-	TRBV2	17	-	CASRRGPPPGEAYEQYF	TGTGCCAGCAGGAGGGGCCCCCCTCCGGGAGAGGCCTACGAGCAGTACTTC
TRBJ1-4	once	TRBV12-3/TRBV12-4	12	-	CASSLTGGQLFF	TGTGCCAGCAGTTTAACCGGGGGGCAACTGTTTTTT